Following are 30 T cell receptor beta chains from one sample sequenced in a study of T cell responses to AZD1222 COVID-19 vaccine. TCRdb's table, derived via immunoSEQ multiplex PCR, lists solely in-frame clones and lacks some. The table lists about 130,000 clones, roughly 86% of them singletons, with 4.5% to 7% in the top ten. The sample here was peripheral blood, taken 28 days after the second AZD1222 dose. All receptors derive from an adult who received the AZD1222 COVID-19 vaccine.

This sequence joins TRBV15 and TRBJ1-6; D is undetermined. The germline gives CDR1 LNHNV, CDR2 YYDKDF (reference sequence). This CDR3 comprises 19 residues. Trimming stripped 2 bases from V and 0 bases from J, with 17 bases between. CDR3 nucleotides: TGTGCCACCAGCAGAAGAGAGACTCGTTCGAGCTCCTATAATTCACCCCTCCACTTT. This gives the protein CATSRRETRSSSYNSPLHF.

The V call is TRBV2, the J call TRBJ1-2; tentative D call: TRBD1 (5 bases). V lost 6 bases, J lost 3 bases, and 14 bases lay in between. Per germline, CDR1 SNHLY and CDR2 FYNNEI. The CDR3 is 14 amino acids. CDR3 in amino acids: CASSEEGRDYGYTF. As DNA, the CDR3 is TGTGCCAGCAGCGAGGAGGGGCGCGACTATGGCTACACCTTC. The full variable domain, in which reference TRBV2 and TRBJ1-2 provide the parts outside the CDR3, is EPEVTQTPSHQVTQMGQEVILRCVPISNHLYFYWYRQILGQKVEFLVSFYNNEISEKSEIFDDQFSVERPDGSNFTLKIRSTKLEDSAMYFCASSEEGRDYGYTFGSGTRLTVV.

This clone was recorded at least ten times. Within the sample, other DNA sequences also encode this same CDR3. The genes are TRBV4-2 and TRBJ2-2; 9 positions match TRBD1. The CDR3 covers 16 residues. The germline CDR1 and CDR2 sequences are LGHNA and YNFKEQ. The CDR3 DNA reads as TGTCCCACCAGCCAAGACAGGGGGGGGTTGTCCGGGGAGCTGTTTTTT. It specifies CPTSQDRGGLSGELFF.

The rearrangement links TRBV5-6 to TRBJ1-1, with D hard to call. Germline V gene lookup returns CDR1 SGHDT and CDR2 YYEEEE. The CDR3 has 15 residues. V was pared by 1 base and J by 1 base, with 11 bases between. CDR3 sequence (DNA): TGTGCCAGCAGCTTGTATATGGCAGGGAACACTGAAGCTTTCTTT. This sequence encodes CASSLYMAGNTEAFF.

The chain is built from TRBV5-4 and TRBJ1-2; 8 bases are shared with TRBD1. Germline CDR1 reads SGHNT; CDR2 reads YYREEE (reference sequence). V shed 0 bases, J shed 2 bases, and the junction held 6 bases outside the gene matches. This CDR3 spans 16 amino acids. CDR3 sequence reads: CASSLAGAGGNYGYTF. The CDR3 DNA is TGTGCCAGCAGCTTGGCCGGGGCAGGGGGCAACTATGGCTACACCTTC.

In its sample, this clone was seen once. J is TRBJ1-2 and V is TRBV2; a possible D gene is TRBD1 (5 bases). Germline V gene data show CDR1 as SNHLY and CDR2 as FYNNEI. The CDR3 is 13 residues long. V lost 7 bases to trimming and J lost 2 bases, with 11 bases between them. The CDR3 DNA reads as TGTGCCAGCATTATCAGGGCGAACTATGGCTACACCTTC. This codes for CASIIRANYGYTF.

J is TRBJ1-5 and V is TRBV6-5; the D is unclear. The CDR3 totals 14 residues. Germline CDR1 MNHEY, CDR2 SVGAGI. Trimming removed 8 bases from V and 0 bases from J, with 11 bases in between. The CDR3 protein is CASSLGYSNQPQHF. The CDR3 region has the DNA TGTGCCAGCTCCCTGGGGTATAGCAATCAGCCCCAGCATTTT.

The chain joins TRBV3-1 (or the pseudogene TRBV3-2) to TRBJ2-2, with D possibly being TRBD2 (6 bases). CDR3 length equals 16 residues. Germline assignment: CDR1 LGHDT and CDR2 YNNKEL (reference sequence). Trimming took 0 bases from V and 0 from J, leaving 8 bases between them. The CDR3 loop is CASSQDGGTNTGELFF. The CDR3 DNA is TGTGCCAGCAGCCAAGATGGGGGGACGAACACCGGGGAGCTGTTTTTT.

V is TRBV5-6 and J is TRBJ2-3, with TRBD1 matching over 12 bases. Germline values: CDR1 SGHDT, CDR2 YYEEEE. J lost 6 bases, V lost 3 bases, and 17 bases had no gene match. There are 19 residues in the CDR3. The CDR3 sequence is CASSSGTGGWRERYDTQYF. DNA of the CDR3: TGTGCCAGCAGCTCCGGGACAGGGGGCTGGAGGGAGCGGTATGATACGCAGTATTTT.

V gene TRBV7-8 combines with J gene TRBJ2-1; maybe TRBD2 (6 bases). CDR3 length: 15 residues. Germline assignment: CDR1 SGHVS and CDR2 FQNEAQ. V was pared by 4 bases and J by 4 bases, with 14 bases between. The CDR3 is CASSYRDSLYNEQFF. CDR3 DNA sequence: TGTGCCAGCAGCTACCGGGACTCACTATACAATGAGCAGTTCTTC.

The chain employs TRBV28 and TRBJ2-7, with a weak D call TRBD1 (6 bases). This CDR3 spans 14 amino acids. The V gene's germline CDR1 is MDHEN and CDR2 SYDVKM. Trimming removed 8 bases from V and 5 bases from J, with 19 bases in between. In nucleotides, the CDR3 is TGTGCCAGCGGCGCGCAGGGGCGCTTCAACGAGCAGTACTTC. It codes for CASGAQGRFNEQYF.

The chain couples TRBV18 to TRBJ1-3; possible D gene TRBD1, 6 bases. The V gene lost 2 bases and the J gene lost 0 bases, with 8 bases spanning the gap. The V gene's germline CDR1 is KGHSH and CDR2 LQKENI. The CDR3 sequence is 15 residues long. The CDR3 protein is CASSPEQGSGNTIYF. As DNA, the CDR3 is TGTGCCAGCTCACCAGAACAGGGCTCTGGAAACACCATATATTTT.

V is TRBV7-9 and J is TRBJ1-2; a possible D gene is TRBD1 (5 bases). V lost 7 bases to trimming and J lost 4 bases, with 16 bases between them. The CDR3 contains 14 residues. Per germline, CDR1 SEHNR and CDR2 FQNEAQ (reference sequence). CDR3 in amino acids: CASIPPGRVYGYTF. The CDR3, as DNA: TGTGCCAGCATCCCCCCCGGCAGGGTCTATGGCTACACCTTC.

The chain recombines TRBV19 with TRBJ1-5, with TRBD1 identical over 7 bases. This CDR3 is 13 amino acids long. V trimming: 8 bases; J trimming: 5 bases; junction bases outside the gene matches: 6. The V gene's germline CDR1 is LNHDA and CDR2 SQIVND (reference sequence). CDR3: CASEGAIYQPQHF. As DNA, the CDR3 is TGTGCCAGTGAGGGGGCAATCTATCAGCCCCAGCATTTT.

The J gene is TRBJ1-3, the V gene TRBV19; D is uncertain. Germline V CDR1 and CDR2: LNHDA, SQIVND (reference sequence). With 2 bases removed from V and 8 bases from J, the gap between germline ends came to 13 bases. This CDR3 is 14 amino acids long. CDR3 amino acids: CASSISEVTDTIYF. For the CDR3, the DNA is TGTGCCAGTAGTATATCAGAGGTTACGGACACCATATATTTT.

This clone was recorded once. The V and J genes are TRBV7-2 and TRBJ1-3; D may be TRBD1 (5 bases). This CDR3 is built from 15 residues. Trimming cost V 4 bases and J 4 bases, with 14 bases left between them. Germline assignment: CDR1 SGHTA and CDR2 FQGNSA. The CDR3 region is CASSSSVGEGNTIYF. The CDR3 nucleotides read TGTGCCAGCAGCTCCTCCGTAGGGGAGGGAAACACCATATATTTT.

The CDR3 spells CASLLGETQYF. DNA for the CDR3: TGTGCCAGCCTATTGGGAGAGACCCAGTACTTC. The chain carries TRBV7-9 and TRBJ2-5; no reliable D call. Deletions cut 8 bases from V and 4 bases from J, with 8 bases between. CDR1 SEHNR and CDR2 FQNEAQ come from the germline V gene (reference sequence). The CDR3 sequence is 11 residues long. Using reference TRBV7-9 and TRBJ2-5 for the parts outside the CDR3, the full variable domain is DTGVSQNPRHKITKRGQNVTFRCDPISEHNRLYWYRQTLGQGPEFLTYFQNEAQLEKSRLLSDRFSAERPKGSFSTLEIQRTEQGDSAMYLCASLLGETQYFGPGTRLLVL.

The chain recombines TRBV27 with TRBJ2-3; 14 bases align to TRBD2. V lost 5 bases, J lost 5 bases, and 9 bases stayed unmatched. The CDR3 length is 17 residues. Germline values: CDR1 MNHEY, CDR2 SMNVEV (reference sequence). The CDR3 is CASSPGTSGGAQDTQYF. The CDR3 DNA is TGTGCCAGCAGTCCGGGGACTAGCGGGGGCGCACAAGATACGCAGTATTTT.

Of note for this clone: The sample holds other DNA sequences that translate to the same CDR3. V gene TRBV3-1 (or the pseudogene TRBV3-2) combines with J gene TRBJ2-7; D ambiguous. Germline assignment: CDR1 LGHDT and CDR2 YNNKEL (reference sequence). Trimming shortened V by 3 bases and J by 4 bases, and 10 bases separated the two germline ends. This CDR3 contains 13 residues. The CDR3 DNA reads as TGTGCCAGCAGCCACCCCAGTGGGTACGAGCAGTACTTC. It codes for CASSHPSGYEQYF.

V usage is TRBV19 and J usage is TRBJ1-2, with TRBD1 as a possible D gene (6 bases). Germline values: CDR1 LNHDA, CDR2 SQIVND (reference sequence). There are 16 residues in the CDR3. The V gene lost 4 bases and the J gene lost 4 bases, with 19 bases spanning the gap. As DNA, the CDR3 is TGTGCCAGTAGTACCCAGACAGGCAGGGGCTTCTATGGCTACACCTTC. Translating it yields CASSTQTGRGFYGYTF.

This chain links TRBV5-1 with TRBJ2-7, with D perhaps given as TRBD1 or TRBD2 (5 bases each). CDR1 SGHRS and CDR2 YFSETQ come from the germline V gene. The CDR3 extends over 15 amino acids. V lost 0 bases to trimming and J lost 2 bases, with 12 bases between them. CDR3 region: CASSLVVGPAYEQYF. Here the CDR3 DNA reads TGCGCCAGCAGCTTGGTAGTGGGACCAGCCTACGAGCAGTACTTC.

The V and J genes are TRBV15 and TRBJ2-7; D call uncertain. This CDR3 is 14 amino acids long. Germline lookup yields CDR1 LNHNV and CDR2 YYDKDF (reference sequence). V lost 5 bases and J 1 base, leaving 12 bases between the germline ends. CDR3: CATSGRHGSYEQYF. CDR3 bases: TGTGCCACCAGCGGCCGACACGGGTCCTACGAGCAGTACTTC. Looking up the rest from reference TRBV15 and TRBJ2-7 gives the full variable domain: DAMVIQNPRYQVTQFGKPVTLSCSQTLNHNVMYWYQQKSSQAPKLLFHYYDKDFNNEADTPDNFQSRRPNTSFCFLDIRSPGLGDTAMYLCATSGRHGSYEQYFGPGTRLTVT.

This chain links TRBV19 with TRBJ2-4; 8 nucleotides agree with TRBD1. The CDR3 extends over 16 amino acids. The germline V gene has CDR1 LNHDA and CDR2 SQIVND (reference sequence). V dropped 6 bases and J dropped 3; count of bases not matched to a gene: 10. DNA for the CDR3: TGTGCCAGTAGATACCAGACAGGGGAAAGCAAAAACATTCAGTACTTC. This gives the protein CASRYQTGESKNIQYF.

The chain uses TRBV6-5 and TRBJ1-4; 7 positions match TRBD1. The CDR3 is 13 amino acids. Per the germline V gene, CDR1 is MNHEY and CDR2 is SVGAGI. V gave up 8 bases and J gave up 3 bases; unmatched junction bases: 3. DNA for the CDR3: TGTGCCAGCTGGGACAGTTCTAATGAAAAACTGTTTTTT. It is translated as CASWDSSNEKLFF.

The J gene is TRBJ2-5, the V gene TRBV5-1, with 9 positions matching TRBD2. Germline-derived CDR1 and CDR2 are SGHRS and YFSETQ. V shed 4 bases and J 5 bases; nucleotides not matched to a gene: 15. This CDR3 contains 17 residues. The CDR3, as DNA: TGCGCCAGCAGCGCCCCCGGGATGGCGGGGGGGCGGGAGACCCAGTACTTC. Its protein is CASSAPGMAGGRETQYF.

The gene calls are TRBV2 and TRBJ1-1; tentatively, D is TRBD1 (6 bases). The CDR3 is 14 residues long. The germline V gene encodes CDR1 SNHLY and CDR2 FYNNEI. Trimming left V 6 bases short and J 1 base short, with 12 bases between. CDR3 nucleotide sequence: TGTGCCAGCAGGCAGGGGACGGCGAACACTGAAGCTTTCTTT. This encodes CASRQGTANTEAFF.

This chain joins TRBV7-2 and TRBJ2-3, with TRBD2 as a possible D gene (6 bases). Germline CDR1 reads SGHTA; CDR2 reads FQGNSA. This CDR3 is 16 amino acids long. Trimming removed 4 bases from V and 0 bases from J, with 14 bases in between. In DNA form, the CDR3 reads TGTGCCAGCAGCTCCGGGACTTATTCTAGCACAGATACGCAGTATTTT. Encoded protein: CASSSGTYSSTDTQYF.

This chain links TRBV11-1 with TRBJ1-1; 10 bases agree with TRBD1. V was pared by 4 bases and J by 4 bases, with 9 bases of the junction left unmatched. CDR3 length equals 16 residues. Germline lookup yields CDR1 SGHAT and CDR2 FQDESV (reference sequence). CDR3 amino acids: CASSSRGRDRGTEAFF. The CDR3, as DNA: TGTGCCAGCAGCTCCCGGGGCCGGGACAGGGGCACTGAAGCTTTCTTT.

The J gene is TRBJ1-1, the V gene TRBV5-1; maybe TRBD1 (6 bases). The germline gives CDR1 SGHRS, CDR2 YFSETQ. With 4 bases removed from V and 0 bases from J, the gap between germline ends came to 10 bases. CDR3 length: 14 amino acids. The CDR3: CASSQQGLNTEAFF. The DNA for the CDR3 is TGCGCCAGCAGCCAACAGGGCCTGAACACTGAAGCTTTCTTT.

V is TRBV30 and J is TRBJ2-3; D is tentatively TRBD1 or TRBD2 (6 bases each). The CDR3 has 12 amino acids. V shed 1 base and J shed 6 bases, with 8 bases lying between them. Looked up from germline, CDR1 is GTSNPN and CDR2 is SVGIG (reference sequence). The CDR3 loop is CAWSGGGDTQYF. The CDR3 bases are TGTGCCTGGAGTGGAGGGGGGGATACGCAGTATTTT. The full variable domain, its missing parts supplied by reference TRBV30 and TRBJ2-3, is SQTIHQWPATLVQPVGSPLSLECTVEGTSNPNLYWYRQAAGRGLQLLFYSVGIGQISSEVPQNLSASRPQDRQFILSSKKLLLSDSGFYLCAWSGGGDTQYFGPGTRLTVL.